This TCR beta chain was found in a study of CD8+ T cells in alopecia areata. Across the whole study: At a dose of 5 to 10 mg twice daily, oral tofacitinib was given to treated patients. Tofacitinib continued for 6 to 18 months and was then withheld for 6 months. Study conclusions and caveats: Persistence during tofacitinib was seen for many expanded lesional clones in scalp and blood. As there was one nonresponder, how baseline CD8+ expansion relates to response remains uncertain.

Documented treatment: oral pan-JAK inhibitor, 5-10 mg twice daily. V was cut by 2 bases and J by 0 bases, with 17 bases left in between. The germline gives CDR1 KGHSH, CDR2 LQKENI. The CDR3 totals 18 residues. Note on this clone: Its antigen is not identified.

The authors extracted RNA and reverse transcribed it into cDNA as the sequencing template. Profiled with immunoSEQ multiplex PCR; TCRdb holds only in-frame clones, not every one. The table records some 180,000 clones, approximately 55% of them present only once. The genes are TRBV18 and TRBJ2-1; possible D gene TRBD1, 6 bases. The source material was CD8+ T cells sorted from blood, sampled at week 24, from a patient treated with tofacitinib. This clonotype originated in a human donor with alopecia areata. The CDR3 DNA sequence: TGTGCCAGCTCACCAAATACCGGACAGTTCAGCTCCTACAATGAGCAGTTCTTC. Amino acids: CASSPNTGQFSSYNEQFF.